The 12 T cell receptor beta chains given below trace back to one sample, sequenced in a study of blood T cell repertoires in COVID-19 (dated by TCRdb to the early 2020s). Libraries came from the immunoSEQ multiplex PCR assay. The immuneACCESS repertoire file appears here via TCRdb, limited to in-frame rearrangements. These files lack a portion of the clones; in checked studies, under half of the deficit traces to unresolved V genes, and the cause of the others is not known. The sample table records around 57,000 clones; approximately 90% of these occur just once. The ten largest clones represent about 4.2% of the sample. The sequenced sample consisted of peripheral blood. The source of these receptors is a man between 45 and 60 years old with acute or convalescent COVID-19.

The chain links TRBV28 to TRBJ2-5; D perhaps matches TRBD2 (6 bases). The CDR3 runs to 13 residues. Germline CDR1 is MDHEN and CDR2 is SYDVKM. Deletions cut 6 bases from V and 5 bases from J, with 13 bases between. CDR3 DNA: TGTGCCAGCAGGGGGACTCCCTGGGAGACCCAGTACTTC. Translated, it gives CASRGTPWETQYF.

V and J are TRBV14 and TRBJ2-1, with TRBD1 identical over 7 bases. The germline V gene has CDR1 SGHDN and CDR2 FVKESK. The CDR3 consists of 15 residues. V dropped 8 bases and J dropped 0; count of bases not matched to a gene: 7. The CDR3 loop is CASQKGDSSYNEQFF. In nucleotides, the CDR3 is TGTGCCAGCCAAAAGGGGGACAGCTCCTACAATGAGCAGTTCTTC.

The V call is TRBV18, the J call TRBJ1-5; 7 positions agree with TRBD1. The germline V gene has CDR1 KGHSH and CDR2 LQKENI. V lost 6 bases, J lost 3 bases, and 14 bases stayed unmatched. This CDR3 is 17 amino acids long. DNA for the CDR3: TGTGCCAGCTCGCCAGGGGGGGGCGCGGGTAACAATCAGCCCCAGCATTTT. Translating it yields CASSPGGGAGNNQPQHF.

J is TRBJ2-5 and V is TRBV19; 10 bases map to TRBD1. The V and J ends lost 3 bases and 6 bases, in that order; junction bases with no gene match: 4. CDR1 is LNHDA and CDR2 is SQIVND in the germline V gene (reference sequence). The CDR3 consists of 14 residues. The DNA of the CDR3 is TGTGCCAGTAGTATCTCGGGACAGGGGAAGACCCAGTACTTC. This gives the protein CASSISGQGKTQYF.

CDR3 nucleotides: TGTGCCAGCAGTCGGGGTAGCGGTGAGCAGTTCTTC. Protein sequence: CASSRGSGEQFF. V gene TRBV27 combines with J gene TRBJ2-1, with D maybe TRBD2 (6 bases). Germline V gene sequence: CDR1 MNHEY, CDR2 SMNVEV (reference sequence). Trimming left V 5 bases short and J 9 bases short, with 11 bases between. The CDR3 extends over 12 amino acids.

The J gene is TRBJ2-3, the V gene TRBV5-4, with 12 bases fitting TRBD2. Germline CDR1 and CDR2: SGHNT and YYREEE (reference sequence). The CDR3 has 16 residues. V shed 4 bases and J 2 bases; nucleotides not matched to a gene: 5. This chain's CDR3 is CASSPRLAGVTDTQYF. As DNA, the CDR3 is TGTGCCAGCAGCCCCCGACTAGCGGGAGTCACAGATACGCAGTATTTT.

V is TRBV3-1 (or the pseudogene TRBV3-2) and J is TRBJ1-6; 9 bases fit TRBD1. The CDR3 is made up of 15 amino acids. Germline lookup yields CDR1 LGHDT and CDR2 YNNKEL (reference sequence). J was trimmed by 7 bases and V by 6 bases; bases with no gene match: 7. The CDR3 nucleotides are TGTGCCAGCAGACAGCCGGGACAGGGAAATTCACCCCTCCACTTT. It yields the protein CASRQPGQGNSPLHF.

The chain recombines TRBV10-3 with TRBJ2-6; D possibly corresponds to TRBD2 (6 bases). Germline lookup yields CDR1 ENHRY and CDR2 SYGVKD. V lost 2 bases, J lost 0 bases, and 11 bases lay in between. The CDR3 is made up of 17 amino acids. CDR3 residues: CAISEQRGSSGANVLTF. The CDR3 DNA is TGTGCCATCAGTGAGCAACGGGGGAGCTCTGGGGCCAACGTCCTGACTTTC.

The rearrangement links TRBV30 to TRBJ1-4, with D tentatively TRBD1 (6 bases). Trimming took 2 bases from V and 10 from J, leaving 17 bases between them. The length of the CDR3 is 14 residues. Germline CDR1 reads GTSNPN; CDR2 reads SVGIG (reference sequence). The CDR3 region has the DNA TGTGCCTGGAGTTACGGGGGCGCGGGGGGAAAACTGTTTTTT. It yields the protein CAWSYGGAGGKLFF.

The V call is TRBV4-1, the J call TRBJ2-3; 8 positions match TRBD2. Germline CDR1 and CDR2: MGHRA and YSYEKL. Germline trimming cut 2 bases from V and 11 bases from J; bases unmatched to any gene: 18. The CDR3 spans 17 residues. The CDR3 DNA sequence: TGCGCCAGCAGCCAACTCCCGAGCGGGAGTTATAAGGTTGTGCAGTATTTT. It yields the protein CASSQLPSGSYKVVQYF.

The chain links TRBV11-1 to TRBJ2-7, with D possibly TRBD2 on 5 matching bases. Germline V gene data show CDR1 as SGHAT and CDR2 as FQDESV (reference sequence). V dropped 5 bases and J dropped 6 bases, with 20 bases sitting between them. This CDR3 contains 15 residues. The CDR3 DNA sequence: TGTGCCAGCAGCCTAGGTCCTAGGGTGGAGGCCGAGCAGTACTTC. Its translation is CASSLGPRVEAEQYF. The full variable domain, its missing parts supplied by reference TRBV11-1 and TRBJ2-7, is EAEVAQSPRYKITEKSQAVAFWCDPISGHATLYWYRQILGQGPELLVQFQDESVVDDSQLPKDRFSAERLKGVDSTLKIQPAELGDSAMYLCASSLGPRVEAEQYFGPGTRLTVT.

CDR3 DNA sequence: TGTGCCAGCAGCCCCGACAGGGAACTAAATGAAAAACTGTTTTTT. This translates into CASSPDRELNEKLFF. The genes are TRBV7-9 and TRBJ1-4; the match to TRBD1 covers 7 bases. V lost 5 bases and J lost 5; bases outside the gene matches: 8. The CDR3 is made up of 15 amino acids. Germline V gene data show CDR1 as SEHNR and CDR2 as FQNEAQ (reference sequence).